This TCR beta chain comes out of a study of PD-1 blockade in classical Hodgkin lymphoma. The study, taken as a whole, reports: Lower baseline TCR diversity was reported for newly diagnosed patients than for healthy donors. Reasons behind the repertoire differences stay unclear, perhaps disease activity or earlier therapy.

In germline, CDR1 is MGHRA, CDR2 YSYEKL. CDR3 length equals 14 residues. J gave up 3 bases and V 2 bases, and 3 bases lay outside the gene matches. Regarding this clone: What it binds is not known.

Some clones are missing from TCRdb's copy, which holds only in-frame ones; the method was immunoSEQ multiplex PCR. The sample consists of around 23,000 clones, 85% to 90% of them appearing once. The sample's time point: newly diagnosed, previously untreated cHL patient sample. Thawed PBMCs supplied CD8+ T cells via magnetic negative selection. The comparison group had newly diagnosed, previously untreated classical Hodgkin lymphoma. The rearrangement links TRBV4-1 to TRBJ2-5; TRBD1 agrees at 7 bases. The sequenced sample consisted of CD8+ T cells from blood. The source of this sequence is a human donor with classical Hodgkin lymphoma. The CDR3: CASSQPGTEETQYF. The CDR3 nucleotides are TGCGCCAGCAGCCAACCGGGGACAGAAGAGACCCAGTACTTC.